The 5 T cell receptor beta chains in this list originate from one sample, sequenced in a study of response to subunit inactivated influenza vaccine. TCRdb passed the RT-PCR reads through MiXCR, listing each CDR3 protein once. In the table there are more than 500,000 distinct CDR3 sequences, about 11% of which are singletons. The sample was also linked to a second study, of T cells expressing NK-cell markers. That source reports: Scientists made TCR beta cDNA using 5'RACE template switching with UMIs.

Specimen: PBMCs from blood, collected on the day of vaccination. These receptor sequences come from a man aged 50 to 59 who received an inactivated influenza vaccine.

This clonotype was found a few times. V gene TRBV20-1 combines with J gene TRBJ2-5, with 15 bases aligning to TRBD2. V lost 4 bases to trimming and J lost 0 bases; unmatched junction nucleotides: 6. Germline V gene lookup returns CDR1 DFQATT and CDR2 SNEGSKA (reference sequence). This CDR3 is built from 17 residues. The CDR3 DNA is TGCAGTGCTACTAAGGGGACTAGCGGGGGGCACCAAGAGACCCAGTACTTC. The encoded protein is CSATKGTSGGHQETQYF.

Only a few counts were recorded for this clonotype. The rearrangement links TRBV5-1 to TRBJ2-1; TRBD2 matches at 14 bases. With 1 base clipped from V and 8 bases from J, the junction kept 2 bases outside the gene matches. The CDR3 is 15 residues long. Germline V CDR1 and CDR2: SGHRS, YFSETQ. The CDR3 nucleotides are TGCGCCAGCAGCTTGCCGGGACTAGCGGGGGATGAGCAGTTCTTC. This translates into CASSLPGLAGDEQFF.

For the CDR3, the DNA is TGCGCCAGCAGCCAAGGGAGGAGACTAGCGGAGGTCGAGACCCAGTACTTC. It translates to CASSQGRRLAEVETQYF. This chain connects TRBV4-3 to TRBJ2-5, with 9 bases aligning to TRBD2. Germline V gene sequence: CDR1 LGHNA, CDR2 YSLEER. The CDR3 is made up of 17 amino acids. V shed 1 base and J 5 bases; nucleotides not matched to a gene: 11.

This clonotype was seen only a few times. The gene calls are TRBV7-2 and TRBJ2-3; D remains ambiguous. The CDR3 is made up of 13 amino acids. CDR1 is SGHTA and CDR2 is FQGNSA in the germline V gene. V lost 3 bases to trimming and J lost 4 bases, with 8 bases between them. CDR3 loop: CASSFGGADTQYF. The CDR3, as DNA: TGTGCCAGCAGCTTTGGTGGCGCAGATACGCAGTATTTT.

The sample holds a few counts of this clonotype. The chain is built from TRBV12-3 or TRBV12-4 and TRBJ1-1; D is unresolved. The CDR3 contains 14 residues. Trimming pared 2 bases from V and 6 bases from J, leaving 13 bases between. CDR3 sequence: CASSLLGVAAEAFF. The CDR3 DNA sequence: TGTGCCAGCAGTTTATTGGGTGTGGCGGCTGAAGCTTTCTTT.